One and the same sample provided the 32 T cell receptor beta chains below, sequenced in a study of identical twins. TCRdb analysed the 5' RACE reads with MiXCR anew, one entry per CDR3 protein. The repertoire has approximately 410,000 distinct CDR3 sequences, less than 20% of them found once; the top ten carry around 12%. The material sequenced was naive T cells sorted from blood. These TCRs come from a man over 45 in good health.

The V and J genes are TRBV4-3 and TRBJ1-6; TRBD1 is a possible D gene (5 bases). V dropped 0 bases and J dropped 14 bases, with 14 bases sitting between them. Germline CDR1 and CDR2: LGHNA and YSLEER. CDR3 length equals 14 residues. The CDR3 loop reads CASSQEPDGTALHF. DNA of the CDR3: TGCGCCAGCAGCCAAGAACCGGACGGGACGGCCCTCCACTTT.

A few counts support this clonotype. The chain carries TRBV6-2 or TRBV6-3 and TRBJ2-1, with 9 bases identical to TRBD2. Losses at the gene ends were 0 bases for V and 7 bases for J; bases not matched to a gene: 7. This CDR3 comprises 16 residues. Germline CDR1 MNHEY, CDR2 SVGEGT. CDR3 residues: CASSYSRGRAGNEQFF. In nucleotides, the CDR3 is TGTGCCAGCAGTTACTCACGCGGGAGGGCCGGGAATGAGCAGTTCTTC.

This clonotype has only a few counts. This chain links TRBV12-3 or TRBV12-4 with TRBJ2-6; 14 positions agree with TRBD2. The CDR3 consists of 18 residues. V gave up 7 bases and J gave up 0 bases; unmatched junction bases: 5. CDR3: CASTEGLAGASGANVLTF. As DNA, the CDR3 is TGTGCCAGCACCGAGGGACTAGCGGGGGCCTCTGGGGCCAACGTCCTGACTTTC.

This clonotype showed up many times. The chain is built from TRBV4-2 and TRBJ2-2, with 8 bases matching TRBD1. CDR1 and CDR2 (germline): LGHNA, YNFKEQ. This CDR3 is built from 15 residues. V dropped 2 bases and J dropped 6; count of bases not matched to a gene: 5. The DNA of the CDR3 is TGTGCCAGCAGCCAAACTCAGGGGGCAGCCGGGGAGCTGTTTTTT. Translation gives CASSQTQGAAGELFF.

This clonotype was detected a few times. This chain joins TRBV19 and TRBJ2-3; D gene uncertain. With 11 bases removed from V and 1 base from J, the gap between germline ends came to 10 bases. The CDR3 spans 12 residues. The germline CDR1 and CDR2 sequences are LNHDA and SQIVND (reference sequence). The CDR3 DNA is TGTGCCTCTGGGGTGGGCACAGATACGCAGTATTTT. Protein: CASGVGTDTQYF.

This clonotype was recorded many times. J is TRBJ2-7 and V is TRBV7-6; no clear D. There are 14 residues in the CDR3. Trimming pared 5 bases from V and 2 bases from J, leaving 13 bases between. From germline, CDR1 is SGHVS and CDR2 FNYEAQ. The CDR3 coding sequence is TGTGCCAGCAGCCCCGAGTCGGCCACCTACGAGCAGTACTTC. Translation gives CASSPESATYEQYF. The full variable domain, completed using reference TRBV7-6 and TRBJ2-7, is GAGVSQSPRYKVTKRGQDVALRCDPISGHVSLYWYRQALGQGPEFLTYFNYEAQQDKSGLPNDRFSAERPEGSISTLTIQRTEQRDSAMYRCASSPESATYEQYFGPGTRLTVT.

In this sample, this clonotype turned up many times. This CDR3 reads CASSTSGGPTSEQFF. CDR3 DNA sequence: TGTGCCAGCAGCACAAGCGGGGGGCCTACGAGTGAGCAGTTCTTC. The rearrangement links TRBV11-3 to TRBJ2-1, with TRBD2 identical over 9 bases. V trimming: 5 bases; J trimming: 9 bases; junction bases outside the gene matches: 11. CDR3 length: 15 residues. Germline lookup yields CDR1 SGHNT and CDR2 YENEEA. The variable domain in full, with the rest retrieved from reference TRBV11-3 and TRBJ2-1, is EAGVVQSPRYKIIEKKQPVAFWCNPISGHNTLYWYLQNLGQGPELLIRYENEEAVDDSQLPKDRFSAERLKGVDSTLKIQPAELGDSAVYLCASSTSGGPTSEQFFGPGTRLTVL.

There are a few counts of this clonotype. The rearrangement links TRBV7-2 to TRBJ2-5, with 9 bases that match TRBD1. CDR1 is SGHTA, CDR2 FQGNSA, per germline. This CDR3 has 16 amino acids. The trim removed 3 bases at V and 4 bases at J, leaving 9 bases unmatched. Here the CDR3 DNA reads TGTGCCAGCAGCTTTGGGACATACAGGGGGCGAGAGACCCAGTACTTC. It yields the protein CASSFGTYRGRETQYF.

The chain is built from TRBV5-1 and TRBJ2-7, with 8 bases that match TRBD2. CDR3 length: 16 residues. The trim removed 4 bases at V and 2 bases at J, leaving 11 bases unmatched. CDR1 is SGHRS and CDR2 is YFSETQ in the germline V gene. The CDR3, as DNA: TGCGCCAGCAGCACCAGCGGGGGCGGGGTGGCCTACGAGCAGTACTTC. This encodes CASSTSGGGVAYEQYF.

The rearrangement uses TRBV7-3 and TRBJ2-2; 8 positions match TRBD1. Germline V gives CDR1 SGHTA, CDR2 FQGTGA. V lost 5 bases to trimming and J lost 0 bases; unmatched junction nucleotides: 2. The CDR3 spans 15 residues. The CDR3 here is CASSEQGANTGELFF. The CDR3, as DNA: TGTGCCAGCAGCGAACAGGGGGCGAACACCGGGGAGCTGTTTTTT.

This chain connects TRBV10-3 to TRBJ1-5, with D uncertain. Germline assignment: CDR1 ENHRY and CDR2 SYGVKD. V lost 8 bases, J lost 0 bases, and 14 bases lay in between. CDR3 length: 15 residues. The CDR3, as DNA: TGTGCCATCTCAGAAACAGATAATAGCAATCAGCCCCAGCATTTT. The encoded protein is CAISETDNSNQPQHF.

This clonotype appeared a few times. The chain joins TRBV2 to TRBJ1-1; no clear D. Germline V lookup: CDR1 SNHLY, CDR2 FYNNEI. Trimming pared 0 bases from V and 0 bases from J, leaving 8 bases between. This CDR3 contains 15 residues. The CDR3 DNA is TGTGCCAGCAGTGAAGCAGTCCGCATGAACACTGAAGCTTTCTTT. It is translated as CASSEAVRMNTEAFF.

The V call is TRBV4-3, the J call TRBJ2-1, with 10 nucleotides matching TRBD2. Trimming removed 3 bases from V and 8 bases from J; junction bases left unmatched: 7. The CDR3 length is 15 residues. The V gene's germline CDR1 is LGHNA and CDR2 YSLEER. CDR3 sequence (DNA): TGCGCCAGCAGCCAGGCTAGCGGGAGTGGGTATGAGCAGTTCTTC. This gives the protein CASSQASGSGYEQFF.

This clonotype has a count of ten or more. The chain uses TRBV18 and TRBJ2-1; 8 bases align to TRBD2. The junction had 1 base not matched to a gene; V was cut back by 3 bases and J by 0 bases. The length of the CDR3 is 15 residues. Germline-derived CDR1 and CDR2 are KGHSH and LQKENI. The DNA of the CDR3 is TGTGCCAGCTCACCCGGGACTAGCTCCTACAATGAGCAGTTCTTC. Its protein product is CASSPGTSSYNEQFF.

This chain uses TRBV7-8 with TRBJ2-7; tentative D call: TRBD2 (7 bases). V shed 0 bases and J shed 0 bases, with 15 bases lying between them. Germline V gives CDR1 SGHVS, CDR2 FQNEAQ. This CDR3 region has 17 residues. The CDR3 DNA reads TGTGCCAGCAGCTTAGCGGGCACAGGGAGGGCCTCCTACGAGCAGTACTTC. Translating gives CASSLAGTGRASYEQYF. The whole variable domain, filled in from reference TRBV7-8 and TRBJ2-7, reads GAGVSQSPRYKVAKRGQDVALRCDPISGHVSLFWYQQALGQGPEFLTYFQNEAQLDKSGLPSDRFFAERPEGSVSTLKIQRTQQEDSAVYLCASSLAGTGRASYEQYFGPGTRLTVT.

CDR3 loop: CASSLTPNTGSGANVLTF. The DNA of the CDR3 is TGTGCCAGCAGCTTAACGCCTAACACAGGCTCTGGGGCCAACGTCCTGACTTTC. The chain is built from TRBV7-6 and TRBJ2-6; tentatively, D is TRBD1 (5 bases). The germline V gene has CDR1 SGHVS and CDR2 FNYEAQ. V shed 2 bases and J shed 0 bases, with 14 bases lying between them. The CDR3 loop spans 18 amino acids.

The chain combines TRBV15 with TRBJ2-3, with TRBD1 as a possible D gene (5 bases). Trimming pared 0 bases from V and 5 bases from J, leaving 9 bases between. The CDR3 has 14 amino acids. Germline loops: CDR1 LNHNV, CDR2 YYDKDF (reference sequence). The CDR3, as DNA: TGTGCCACCAGCAGAGACAGGGTACAAGATACGCAGTATTTT. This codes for CATSRDRVQDTQYF.

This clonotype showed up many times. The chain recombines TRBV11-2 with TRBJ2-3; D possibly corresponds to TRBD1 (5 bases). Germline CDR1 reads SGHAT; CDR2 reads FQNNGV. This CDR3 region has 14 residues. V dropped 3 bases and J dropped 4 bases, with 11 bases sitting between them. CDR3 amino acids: CASSLQGVADTQYF. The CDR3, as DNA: TGTGCCAGCAGCTTGCAGGGTGTGGCAGATACGCAGTATTTT.

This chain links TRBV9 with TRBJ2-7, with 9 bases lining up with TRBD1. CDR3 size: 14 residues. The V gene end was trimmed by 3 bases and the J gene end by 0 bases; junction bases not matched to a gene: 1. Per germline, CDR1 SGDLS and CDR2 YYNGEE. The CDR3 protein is CASSGGQGSYEQYF. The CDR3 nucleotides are TGTGCCAGCAGCGGGGGACAGGGCTCCTACGAGCAGTACTTC.

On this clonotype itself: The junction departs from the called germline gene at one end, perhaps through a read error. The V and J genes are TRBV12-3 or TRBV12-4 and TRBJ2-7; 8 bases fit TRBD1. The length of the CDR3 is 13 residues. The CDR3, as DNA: TGTGCCAGCAGTCCGGACAGGGTTGGGGAGCAGCACTTC. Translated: CASSPDRVGEQHF.

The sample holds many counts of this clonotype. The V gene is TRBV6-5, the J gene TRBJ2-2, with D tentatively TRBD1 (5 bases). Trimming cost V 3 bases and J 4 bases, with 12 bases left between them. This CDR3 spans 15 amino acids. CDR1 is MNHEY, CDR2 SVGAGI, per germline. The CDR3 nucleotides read TGTGCCAGCAGTTATTGGACAAAGGCCACCGGGGAGCTGTTTTTT. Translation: CASSYWTKATGELFF.

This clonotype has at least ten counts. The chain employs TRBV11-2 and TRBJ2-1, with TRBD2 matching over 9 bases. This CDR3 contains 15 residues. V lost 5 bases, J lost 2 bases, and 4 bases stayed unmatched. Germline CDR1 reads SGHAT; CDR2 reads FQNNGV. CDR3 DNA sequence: TGTGCCAGCAGCCCCCGACTAGCGGCCTACAATGAGCAGTTCTTC. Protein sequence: CASSPRLAAYNEQFF.

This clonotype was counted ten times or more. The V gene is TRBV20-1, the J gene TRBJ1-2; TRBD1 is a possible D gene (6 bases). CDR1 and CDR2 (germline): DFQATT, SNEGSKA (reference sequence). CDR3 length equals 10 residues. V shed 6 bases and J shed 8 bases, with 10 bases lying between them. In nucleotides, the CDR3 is TGCAGTGCAAGGGGGTACGGCTACACCTTC. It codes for CSARGYGYTF.

CDR3 bases: TGTGCCAGCAGCCAAGGGAGTCGGCAGACGGTCCAAGAGACCCAGTACTTC. Protein product: CASSQGSRQTVQETQYF. The rearrangement uses TRBV4-2 and TRBJ2-5, with D unclear. This CDR3 region has 17 residues. Per the germline V gene, CDR1 is LGHNA and CDR2 is YNFKEQ. Trimming removed 1 base at V and 1 base at J, with 16 bases between.

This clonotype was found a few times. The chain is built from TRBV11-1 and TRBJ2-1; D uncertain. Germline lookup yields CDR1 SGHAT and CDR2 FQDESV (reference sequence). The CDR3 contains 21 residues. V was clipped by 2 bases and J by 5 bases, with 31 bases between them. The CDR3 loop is CASSLRPSKFSLLDDNNEQFF. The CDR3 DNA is TGTGCCAGCAGCTTAAGACCCTCGAAGTTTTCCTTGCTGGACGACAACAATGAGCAGTTCTTC.

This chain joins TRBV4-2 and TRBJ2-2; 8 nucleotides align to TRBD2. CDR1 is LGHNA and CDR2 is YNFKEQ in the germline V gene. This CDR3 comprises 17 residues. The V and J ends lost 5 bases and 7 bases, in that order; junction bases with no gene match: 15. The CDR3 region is CASSGSSGDPLSGELFF. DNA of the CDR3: TGTGCCAGCAGCGGCAGTAGCGGGGACCCCTTGAGCGGGGAGCTGTTTTTT.

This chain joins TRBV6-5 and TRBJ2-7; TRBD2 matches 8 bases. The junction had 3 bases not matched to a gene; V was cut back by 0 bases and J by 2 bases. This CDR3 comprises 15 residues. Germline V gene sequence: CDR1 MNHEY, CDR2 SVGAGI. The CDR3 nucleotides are TGTGCCAGCAGTTACTCATCCGGGGGGGCCTACGAGCAGTACTTC. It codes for CASSYSSGGAYEQYF.

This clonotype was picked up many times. In DNA, the CDR3 is TGCGCCAGCAGCCTCGGGACAGGGACCGGGGAGCTGTTTTTT. Amino acid sequence: CASSLGTGTGELFF. The V call is TRBV5-1, the J call TRBJ2-2, with 9 bases fitting TRBD1. Germline CDR1 reads SGHRS; CDR2 reads YFSETQ. The length of the CDR3 is 14 residues. Germline trimming cut 4 bases from V and 5 bases from J; bases unmatched to any gene: 3.

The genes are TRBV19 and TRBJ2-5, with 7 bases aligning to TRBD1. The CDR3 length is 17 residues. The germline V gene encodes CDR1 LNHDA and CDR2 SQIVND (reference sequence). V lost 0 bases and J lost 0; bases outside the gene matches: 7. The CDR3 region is CASSIDTGTADQETQYF. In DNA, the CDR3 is TGTGCCAGTAGTATAGACACCGGGACAGCGGACCAAGAGACCCAGTACTTC.

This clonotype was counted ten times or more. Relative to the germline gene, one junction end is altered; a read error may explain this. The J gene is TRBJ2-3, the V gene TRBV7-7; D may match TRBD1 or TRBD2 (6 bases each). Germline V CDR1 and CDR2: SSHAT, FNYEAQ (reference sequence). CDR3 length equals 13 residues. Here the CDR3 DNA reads TGTGCTAGCAGCCCCGAAAGAGGGGGGACGCAGTATTTT. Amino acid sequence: CASSPERGGTQYF.

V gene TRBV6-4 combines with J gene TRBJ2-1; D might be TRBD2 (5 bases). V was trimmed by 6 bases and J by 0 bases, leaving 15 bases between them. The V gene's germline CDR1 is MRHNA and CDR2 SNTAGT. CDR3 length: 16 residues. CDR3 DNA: TGTGCCAGCAGCGACGGGCTAGCCCCCTCCTACAATGAGCAGTTCTTC. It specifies CASSDGLAPSYNEQFF.

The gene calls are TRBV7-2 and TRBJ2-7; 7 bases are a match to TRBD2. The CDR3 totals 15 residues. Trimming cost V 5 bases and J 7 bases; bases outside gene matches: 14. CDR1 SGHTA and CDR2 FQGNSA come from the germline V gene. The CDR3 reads CASSPFGTTYGEQYF. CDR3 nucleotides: TGTGCCAGCAGCCCATTTGGGACTACCTACGGGGAGCAGTACTTC. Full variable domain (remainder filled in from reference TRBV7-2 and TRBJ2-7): GAGVSQSPSNKVTEKGKDVELRCDPISGHTALYWYRQSLGQGLEFLIYFQGNSAPDKSGLPSDRFSAERTGGSVSTLTIQRTQQEDSAVYLCASSPFGTTYGEQYFGPGTRLTVT.